This is a list of T cell receptor beta chains from one sample in a study of CD8 T cells in Susac syndrome. From the immunoSEQ multiplex PCR reads, TCRdb called clonotypes with MiXCR, one entry per CDR3 protein. The sample records 180,000 or so distinct CDR3 sequences, under 97% being singletons. The sample taken for sequencing was CD4+ T cells from PBMCs. These receptors came from a human donor with multiple sclerosis. Each CDR3 is given with its conserved first and last residue. Each record gives: J gene, V gene, clone size, D gene, CDR3 protein, CDR3 DNA. D genes are given only for firm matches. Expanded clones are given a class, and other clones once, few, many or no size at all.

TRBJ2-2	TRBV6-2/TRBV6-3	NA	NA	CASSYSGNTGELFF	TGTGCCAGCAGTTACTCTGGGAACACCGGGGAGCTGTTTTTT
TRBJ1-5	TRBV20-1	NA	NA	CSARDLQGGSNQPQHF	TGCAGTGCTAGAGATTTGCAGGGAGGAAGCAATCAGCCCCAGCATTTT
TRBJ2-1	TRBV19	NA	NA	CASSISLRAYNEQFF	TGTGCCAGTAGTATCAGTTTGAGGGCCTATAATGAGCAGTTCTTC
TRBJ2-7	TRBV29-1	once	TRBD1	CSEKDRDRGRTYEQYF	TGCAGCGAGAAAGACCGCGACAGGGGGCGAACCTACGAGCAGTACTTC
TRBJ2-3	TRBV27	NA	NA	CASSSGGTDTQYF	TGTGCCAGCTCTTCGGGGGGCACAGATACGCAGTATTTT
TRBJ1-2	TRBV12-3/TRBV12-4	NA	NA	CASSLEEAGAANYGYTF	TGTGCCAGCAGTCTCGAAGAAGCAGGGGCAGCTAACTATGGCTACACCTTC
TRBJ1-1	TRBV11-2	NA	NA	CASSLAGGTEAFF	TGTGCCAGCAGCTTAGCGGGGGGTACTGAAGCTTTCTTT
TRBJ2-6	TRBV24-1	NA	NA	CATSVTDAKLGANVLTF	TGTGCCACCAGTGTCACGGACGCTAAGCTTGGGGCCAACGTCCTGACTTTC
TRBJ2-3	TRBV3-1	NA	TRBD1	CASSQVPGQGSTDTQYF	TGTGCCAGCAGCCAAGTCCCGGGACAGGGTAGCACAGATACGCAGTATTTT
TRBJ2-7	TRBV28	NA	TRBD2	CASTTSGYEQYF	TGTGCCAGCACCACTAGCGGGTACGAGCAGTACTTC
TRBJ2-3	TRBV30	NA	TRBD2	CAWSPGLAGGLDTQYF	TGTGCCTGGAGTCCAGGACTAGCGGGGGGGTTAGATACGCAGTATTTT
TRBJ2-5	TRBV7-2	NA	NA	CASSLDGGRQETQYF	TGTGCCAGCAGCTTAGACGGGGGGCGCCAAGAGACCCAGTACTTC
TRBJ2-6	TRBV12-3/TRBV12-4	NA	NA	CASSYPFWSAGANVLTF	TGTGCCAGCAGCTATCCCTTTTGGTCGGCTGGGGCCAACGTCCTGACTTTC
TRBJ2-5	TRBV29-1	NA	NA	CSVSPAGGYQETQYF	TGCAGCGTTTCACCGGCAGGCGGTTACCAAGAGACCCAGTACTTC
TRBJ2-6	TRBV20-1	NA	NA	CSAVNPGANVLTF	TGCAGTGCTGTCAATCCAGGGGCCAACGTCCTGACTTTC
TRBJ2-3	TRBV5-1	NA	NA	CASSLGGARDTQYF	TGCGCCAGCAGCTTGGGAGGGGCGAGAGATACGCAGTATTTT
TRBJ2-5	TRBV20-1	NA	TRBD2	CSAPGISGIQETQYF	TGCAGTGCTCCCGGGATTAGCGGGATCCAAGAGACCCAGTACTTC
TRBJ1-2	TRBV25-1	NA	TRBD1	CASSWTGEGYTF	TGTGCCAGCAGTTGGACAGGGGAGGGCTACACCTTC
TRBJ2-7	TRBV30	once	TRBD1	CAWSNPGQGFYEQYF	TGTGCCTGGAGTAACCCGGGACAGGGGTTCTACGAGCAGTACTTC
TRBJ2-7	TRBV5-4	NA	TRBD1	CASTGGQGRSEQYF	TGTGCCAGCACAGGGGGACAGGGTAGGAGCGAGCAGTACTTC
TRBJ2-7	TRBV20-1	NA	NA	CSARDRGGEKQYF	TGCAGTGCTAGAGATCGGGGCGGCGAGAAGCAGTACTTC
TRBJ2-2	TRBV5-1	NA	NA	CASSTDGKPTGELFF	TGCGCCAGCAGCACGGACGGTAAACCCACCGGGGAGCTGTTTTTT
TRBJ2-1	TRBV7-9	NA	NA	CASSLYGGVYNEQFF	TGTGCCAGCAGCTTATATGGCGGGGTATACAATGAGCAGTTCTTC
TRBJ2-7	TRBV5-1	NA	NA	CASSNSGYEQYF	TGCGCCAGCAGCAATAGCGGATACGAGCAGTACTTC
TRBJ1-2	TRBV29-1	NA	NA	CSVTPQTWGYTF	TGCAGCGTGACCCCTCAGACATGGGGCTACACCTTC
TRBJ2-1	TRBV20-1	NA	NA	CSCMPIYNEQFF	TGCAGCTGTATGCCCATCTACAATGAGCAGTTCTTC
TRBJ1-4	TRBV5-4	NA	NA	CASSSARATNEKLFF	TGTGCCAGCAGTTCCGCCCGTGCAACTAATGAAAAACTGTTTTTT
TRBJ2-4	TRBV7-9	NA	NA	CASSLERGSTIAKNIQYF	TGTGCCAGCAGCTTAGAAAGGGGCAGTACTATAGCCAAAAACATTCAGTACTTC
TRBJ2-5	TRBV7-2	NA	TRBD1	CASSLLARGYAETQYF	TGTGCCAGCAGCTTACTCGCCAGGGGGTACGCAGAGACCCAGTACTTC
TRBJ1-3	TRBV7-2	NA	TRBD1	CASSAGTAGSGNTIYF	TGTGCCAGCAGCGCGGGGACAGCTGGCTCTGGAAACACCATATATTTT
TRBJ2-3	TRBV3-1	NA	NA	CASSQLTDTQYF	TGTGCCAGCAGCCAACTCACAGATACGCAGTATTTT
TRBJ1-2	TRBV20-1	NA	NA	CSAPVYGYTF	TGCAGTGCCCCGGTATATGGCTACACCTTC
TRBJ1-2	TRBV12-3/TRBV12-4	once	NA	CASSKEGFGYTF	TGTGCCAGCAGTAAAGAGGGCTTTGGCTACACCTTC
TRBJ1-2	TRBV6-5	NA	NA	CASSYSIKGEYNYGYTF	TGTGCCAGCAGTTACTCGATTAAAGGGGAGTATAACTATGGCTACACCTTC
TRBJ1-2	TRBV2	NA	NA	CASSTGEDYGYTF	TGTGCCAGCAGCACGGGGGAGGACTATGGCTACACCTTC
TRBJ1-6	TRBV5-6	NA	NA	CASSPAPGQGPAPHF	TGTGCCAGCAGCCCAGCCCCCGGCCAGGGGCCGGCTCCCCACTTT
TRBJ2-4	TRBV7-2	NA	NA	CASSLTGGKNIQYF	TGTGCCAGCAGCTTGACAGGAGGCAAAAACATTCAGTACTTC
TRBJ2-1	TRBV4-2	NA	NA	CASSPAGANEQFF	TGTGCCAGCAGCCCGGCGGGGGCCAATGAGCAGTTCTTC
TRBJ1-5	TRBV3-1	NA	NA	CASSQSVSNQPQHF	TGTGCCAGCAGCCAATCCGTTAGCAATCAGCCCCAGCATTTT
TRBJ1-2	TRBV18	NA	NA	CASSPPGRESYGYTF	TGTGCCAGCTCCCCACCGGGAAGGGAATCCTATGGCTACACCTTC
TRBJ2-1	TRBV13	NA	TRBD1	CASSRDRDYEQFF	TGTGCCAGCAGCCGGGACAGGGATTATGAGCAGTTCTTC
TRBJ2-1	TRBV18	NA	NA	CASSPTWKDYNEQFF	TGTGCCAGCTCACCTACCTGGAAAGACTACAATGAGCAGTTCTTC
TRBJ2-7	TRBV2	NA	NA	CASDKNGKGSYEQYF	TGTGCCAGCGACAAAAATGGTAAAGGGTCCTACGAGCAGTACTTC
TRBJ2-2	TRBV20-1	NA	TRBD1	CSAPTGGRYTGELFF	TGCAGTGCCCCGACAGGGGGCCGGTACACCGGGGAGCTGTTTTTT
TRBJ2-7	TRBV15	NA	NA	CATSRAVGYEQYF	TGTGCCACCAGCAGAGCAGTGGGGTACGAGCAGTACTTC
TRBJ2-7	TRBV19	NA	TRBD1	CASSPRTGVSYEQYF	TGTGCCAGTAGCCCGCGGACAGGGGTCTCCTACGAGCAGTACTTC
TRBJ1-5	TRBV2	NA	NA	CASSVGYSNQPQHF	TGTGCCAGCAGTGTTGGGTATAGCAATCAGCCCCAGCATTTT
TRBJ1-1	TRBV12-3/TRBV12-4	NA	TRBD1	CASSPGQGGITEAFF	TGTGCCAGCAGTCCTGGACAGGGAGGGATAACGGAAGCTTTCTTT
TRBJ2-3	TRBV29-1	NA	TRBD2	CSVEDGAAGRQYF	TGCAGCGTTGAAGATGGGGCAGCGGGAAGGCAGTATTTT
TRBJ2-7	TRBV25-1	NA	TRBD1	CASSGRDRVAEQYF	TGTGCCAGCAGTGGCCGGGACAGGGTTGCGGAGCAGTACTTC